This TCR beta chain comes out of a study of blood T cell repertoires in COVID-19. Overall study: Sample material is recorded as cDNA or gDNA derived from T cells, B-cell-depleted T cells, or PBMCs.

Germline assignment: CDR1 SGHRS and CDR2 YFSETQ. The CDR3 has 14 residues. Trimming shortened V by 0 bases and J by 4 bases, and 8 bases separated the two germline ends. Original handling: Amplification of reference gene primers was used by the study to estimate nucleated cell counts. Here immunoSEQ multiplex PCR was the method, and the copy in TCRdb shows in-frame clones only, minus some. V and J calls and clone size are as listed in that table; D and trimming were resolved from the DNA. The data hold 200,000 to 250,000 clones, with over 80% observed a single time. Patients at the Seattle site were enrolled during active infection and followed longitudinally.

The chain combines TRBV5-1 with TRBJ1-5; tentatively, D is TRBD1 (5 bases). Sequencing used peripheral blood. The receptor comes from a man in his thirties or forties with COVID-19, enrolled during active disease. The CDR3 loop is CASSLDQGNQPQHF. Written as DNA, the CDR3 is TGCGCCAGCAGCTTGGATCAGGGTAATCAGCCCCAGCATTTT.